This record covers a single TCR beta chain. Cohorts were assigned according to the clinical history that participants reported. The sample originates from a study of blood T cell repertoires in COVID-19. TCRdb's copy holds only in-frame clones and misses some; the assay was immunoSEQ multiplex PCR. The sample lists 200,000 or so clones, under 85% occurring once. Losses at the gene ends were 3 bases for V and 7 bases for J; bases not matched to a gene: 8. The CDR3 covers 15 residues. CDR1 and CDR2 (germline): SGHDT, YYEEEE. The V call is TRBV5-6, the J call TRBJ2-1; TRBD1 matches 9 bases. Sequencing was done on a sample of PBMCs or T cells enriched from blood (not recorded which). The sequence derives from a man aged 55 to 70 who had recovered from COVID-19. The CDR3: CASSYGTGSGNEQFF. In nucleotides, the CDR3 is TGTGCCAGCAGCTACGGGACAGGGTCTGGTAATGAGCAGTTCTTC.